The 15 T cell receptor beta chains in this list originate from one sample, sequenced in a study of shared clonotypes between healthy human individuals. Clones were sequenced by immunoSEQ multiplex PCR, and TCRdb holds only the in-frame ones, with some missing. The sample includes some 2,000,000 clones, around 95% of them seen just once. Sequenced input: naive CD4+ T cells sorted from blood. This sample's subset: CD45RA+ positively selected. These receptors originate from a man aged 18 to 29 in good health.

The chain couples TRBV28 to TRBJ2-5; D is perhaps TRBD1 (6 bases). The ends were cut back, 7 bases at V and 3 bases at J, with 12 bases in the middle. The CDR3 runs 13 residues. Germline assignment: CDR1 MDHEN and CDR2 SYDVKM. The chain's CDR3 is CASTQGSEETQYF. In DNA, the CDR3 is TGTGCCAGCACGCAGGGGTCGGAAGAGACCCAGTACTTC.

The CDR3, as DNA: TGTGCCAGCAGTAGGACTAGCGGGGCCTTCTACAATGAGCAGTTCTTC. Its protein is CASSRTSGAFYNEQFF. The chain uses TRBV25-1 and TRBJ2-1; 12 nucleotides agree with TRBD2. The V gene end was trimmed by 5 bases and the J gene end by 3 bases; junction bases not matched to a gene: 5. The CDR3 totals 16 residues. CDR1 and CDR2 (germline): MGHDK, SYGVNS.

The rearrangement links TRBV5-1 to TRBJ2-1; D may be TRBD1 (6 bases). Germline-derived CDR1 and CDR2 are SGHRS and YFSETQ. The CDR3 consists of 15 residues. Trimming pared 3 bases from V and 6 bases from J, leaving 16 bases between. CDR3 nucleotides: TGCGCCAGCAGCTCGATACCCGGGACACCCAATGAGCAGTTCTTC. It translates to CASSSIPGTPNEQFF.

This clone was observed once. Here the CDR3 DNA reads TGTGCCAGCAGTTTAAATTGGGGTATGAACACTGAAGCTTTCTTT. Translation: CASSLNWGMNTEAFF. The V call is TRBV28, the J call TRBJ1-1; D is unclear. The CDR3 is 15 residues long. From germline, CDR1 is MDHEN and CDR2 SYDVKM. With 2 bases removed from V and 0 bases from J, the gap between germline ends came to 10 bases.

The chain's CDR3 is CASSLDGAGSYSYEQYF. The CDR3 nucleotides read TGTGCCAGCAGCTTAGATGGAGCGGGGTCATACTCCTACGAGCAGTACTTC. The V gene is TRBV11-2, the J gene TRBJ2-7; the match to TRBD2 covers 7 bases. The CDR3 contains 17 residues. The V segment lost 0 bases and the J segment 0 bases; nucleotides outside the gene matches: 8. Germline CDR1 reads SGHAT; CDR2 reads FQNNGV.

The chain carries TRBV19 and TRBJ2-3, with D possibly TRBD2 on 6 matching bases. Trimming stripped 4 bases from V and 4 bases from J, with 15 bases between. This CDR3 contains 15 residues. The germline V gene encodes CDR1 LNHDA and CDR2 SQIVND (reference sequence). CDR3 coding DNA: TGTGCCAGTAGTACGCCCCGACTAGTTTCAGATACGCAGTATTTT. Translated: CASSTPRLVSDTQYF.

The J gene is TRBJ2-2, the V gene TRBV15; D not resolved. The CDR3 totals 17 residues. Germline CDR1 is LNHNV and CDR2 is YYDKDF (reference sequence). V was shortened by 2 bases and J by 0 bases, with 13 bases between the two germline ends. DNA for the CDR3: TGTGCCACCAGCAGAAATCGTGGGTCCGCGAACACCGGGGAGCTGTTTTTT. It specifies CATSRNRGSANTGELFF.

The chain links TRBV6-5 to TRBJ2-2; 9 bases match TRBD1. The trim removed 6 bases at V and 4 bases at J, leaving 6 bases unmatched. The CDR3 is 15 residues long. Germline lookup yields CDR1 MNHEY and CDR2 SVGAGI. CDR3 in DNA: TGTGCCAGCAGCGCCGGGACAGGGCTCACCGGGGAGCTGTTTTTT. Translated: CASSAGTGLTGELFF.

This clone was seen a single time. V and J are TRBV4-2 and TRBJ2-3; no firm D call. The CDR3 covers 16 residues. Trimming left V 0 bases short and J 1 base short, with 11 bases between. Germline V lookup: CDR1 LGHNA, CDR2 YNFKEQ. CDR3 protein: CASSQDYSRGTDTQYF. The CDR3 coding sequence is TGTGCCAGCAGCCAAGATTATAGTCGGGGCACAGATACGCAGTATTTT.

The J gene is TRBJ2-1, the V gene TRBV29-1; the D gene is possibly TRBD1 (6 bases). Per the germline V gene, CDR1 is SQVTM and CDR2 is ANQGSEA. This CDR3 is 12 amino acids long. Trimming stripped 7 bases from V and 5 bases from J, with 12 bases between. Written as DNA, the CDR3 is TGCAGCGCTGGGGGCGGTCACAATGAGCAGTTCTTC. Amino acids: CSAGGGHNEQFF.

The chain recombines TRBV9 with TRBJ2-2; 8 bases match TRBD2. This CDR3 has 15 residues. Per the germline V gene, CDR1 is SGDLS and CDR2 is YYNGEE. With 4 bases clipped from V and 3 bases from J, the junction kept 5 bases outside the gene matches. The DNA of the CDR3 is TGTGCCAGCAGCCCCCCGGGACTAGACACCGGGGAGCTGTTTTTT. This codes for CASSPPGLDTGELFF. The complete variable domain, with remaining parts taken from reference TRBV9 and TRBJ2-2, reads DSGVTQTPKHLITATGQRVTLRCSPRSGDLSVYWYQQSLDQGLQFLIQYYNGEERAKGNILERFSAQQFPDLHSELNLSSLELGDSALYFCASSPPGLDTGELFFGEGSRLTVL.

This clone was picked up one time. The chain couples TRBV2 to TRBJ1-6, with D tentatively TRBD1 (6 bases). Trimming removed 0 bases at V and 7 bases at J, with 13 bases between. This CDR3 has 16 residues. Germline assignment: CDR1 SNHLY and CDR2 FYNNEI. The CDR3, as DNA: TGTGCCAGCAGTGAAGCGCTTTCAGGGGCCAATTCACCCCTCCACTTT. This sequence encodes CASSEALSGANSPLHF.

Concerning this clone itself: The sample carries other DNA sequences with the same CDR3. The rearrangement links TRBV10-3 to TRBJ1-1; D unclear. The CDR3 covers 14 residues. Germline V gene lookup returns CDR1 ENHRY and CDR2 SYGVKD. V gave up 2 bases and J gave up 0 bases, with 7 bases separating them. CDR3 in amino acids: CAISEGRLNTEAFF. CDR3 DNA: TGTGCCATCAGTGAGGGCAGGCTGAACACTGAAGCTTTCTTT.

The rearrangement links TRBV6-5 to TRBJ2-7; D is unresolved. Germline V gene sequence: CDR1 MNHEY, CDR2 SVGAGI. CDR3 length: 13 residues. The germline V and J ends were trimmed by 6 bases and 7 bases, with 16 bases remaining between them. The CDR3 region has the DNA TGTGCCAGCAGCCAAGCACATCTTTCTGAGCAGTACTTC. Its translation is CASSQAHLSEQYF.

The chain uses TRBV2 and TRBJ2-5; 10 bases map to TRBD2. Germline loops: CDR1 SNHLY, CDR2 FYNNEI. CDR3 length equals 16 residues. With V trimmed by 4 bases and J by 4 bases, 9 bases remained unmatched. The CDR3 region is CASSVFSGGAVETQYF. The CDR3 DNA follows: TGTGCCAGCAGTGTGTTCAGCGGGGGGGCCGTAGAGACCCAGTACTTC.